This T cell receptor beta chain was profiled in a study of CDR3 diversity in severe acne. TCRdb re-derived calls from the PCR reads in MiXCR, one entry per CDR3 protein. The data show about 85,000 distinct CDR3 sequences, 45% to 50% seen once. V shed 7 bases and J 13 bases; nucleotides not matched to a gene: 9. Looked up from germline, CDR1 is KGHDR and CDR2 is SFDVKD. The CDR3 runs to 12 residues. This chain uses TRBV24-1 with TRBJ1-1; 9 bases match TRBD1. Sample: blood. The sequence derives from a male donor in good health, serving as a control. CDR3 nucleotides: TGTGCCACCAGCGCCGGGACAGGGAGAGGTTTCTTT. It encodes CATSAGTGRGFF.